This entry describes one TCR beta chain. Terminally differentiated effector memory CD45RA+ cells were left out of the naive CD8 fraction, which was CD45RO-negative and positively selected for CCR7. This sample stems from a study of shared clonotypes between healthy human individuals. Study overall: Per donor, CD8 memory used one plate, CD8 naive used two, CD4 memory used three and CD4 naive used three.

Investigators spread the genomic DNA of each subset evenly over several immunoSEQ plates. In the source study's methods: Sequence data from immunoSEQ were junction-only and lacked quality scores; consequently, filtering differed. The table came from immunoSEQ multiplex PCR; TCRdb's copy has only in-frame clones and leaves some out. That table gives V, J and clone size, and the DNA gave D and trimming. The data contain 660,000 or so clones, approximately 96% of them seen just once; the ten biggest clones take up approximately 0.12%. With 0 bases removed from V and 8 bases from J, the gap between germline ends came to 14 bases. CDR1 and CDR2 from the germline V gene are GTSNPN and SVGIG (reference sequence). The CDR3 covers 14 residues.

Sequencing was carried out using naive CD8+ T cells sorted from blood. This receptor was identified in a woman in her 30s in good health. The chain carries TRBV30 and TRBJ2-4, with D tentatively TRBD2 (5 bases). For the CDR3, the DNA is TGTGCCTGGAGTGTAGTCCCTCTGGGAGACATTCAGTACTTC. Amino acids: CAWSVVPLGDIQYF. Together with reference TRBV30 and TRBJ2-4, the CDR3 gives the full variable domain: SQTIHQWPATLVQPVGSPLSLECTVEGTSNPNLYWYRQAAGRGLQLLFYSVGIGQISSEVPQNLSASRPQDRQFILSSKKLLLSDSGFYLCAWSVVPLGDIQYFGAGTRLSVL.